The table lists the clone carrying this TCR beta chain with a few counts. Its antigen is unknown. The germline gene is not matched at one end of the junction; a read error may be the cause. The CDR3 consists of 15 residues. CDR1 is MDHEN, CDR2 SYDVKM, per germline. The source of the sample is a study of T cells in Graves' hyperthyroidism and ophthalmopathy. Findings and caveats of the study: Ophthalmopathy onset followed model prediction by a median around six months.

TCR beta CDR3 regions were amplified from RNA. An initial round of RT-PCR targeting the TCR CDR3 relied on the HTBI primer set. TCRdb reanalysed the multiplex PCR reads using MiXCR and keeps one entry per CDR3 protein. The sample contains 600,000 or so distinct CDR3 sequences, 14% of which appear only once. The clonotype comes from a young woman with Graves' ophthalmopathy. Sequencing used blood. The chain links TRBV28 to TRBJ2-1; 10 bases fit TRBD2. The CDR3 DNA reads TGTGCCTGCTCTCCTAGCGGGAGTTCCTACAATGAACAGTTCTTC. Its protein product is CACSPSGSSYNEQFF. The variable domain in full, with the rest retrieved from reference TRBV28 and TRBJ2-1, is DVKVTQSSRYLVKRTGEKVFLECVQDMDHENMFWYRQDPGLGLRLIYFSYDVKMKEKGDIPEGYSVSREKKERFSLILESASTNQTSMYLCACSPSGSSYNEQFFGPGTRLTVL.